This is a list of T cell receptor beta chains from one sample in a study of blood T cell repertoires in COVID-19. Clones were sequenced by immunoSEQ multiplex PCR, and TCRdb holds only the in-frame ones, with some missing. Here the sample spans approximately 180,000 clones, approximately 84% being singletons. Sequenced material: PBMCs or T cells enriched from blood (not recorded which). These TCRs come from a human donor with acute COVID-19. The donor label of this sample is uncertain. The CDR3 runs from the conserved cysteine through the conserved F or W. D genes are given only for firm matches. For some rows the clone size is stated as once, few or many, or as a class when expanded; others skip it.

V,D,size,J,DNA,CDR3
TRBV2,TRBD1,NA,TRBJ1-5,TGTGCCAGCAGTACGGACAGGGTAAATCAGCCCCAGCATTTT,CASSTDRVNQPQHF
TRBV5-4,NA,NA,TRBJ1-1,TGTGCCAGCAGCTTACAGGTCAGGGACACTGAAGCTTTCTTT,CASSLQVRDTEAFF
TRBV7-3,NA,NA,TRBJ1-1,TGTGCCAGCAGCTTACAGGGAAACACTGAAGCTTTCTTT,CASSLQGNTEAFF
TRBV7-9,TRBD1,NA,TRBJ1-1,TGTGCCAGCAGCTTACGTGGACAGGGTTACGCTGAAGCTTTCTTT,CASSLRGQGYAEAFF
TRBV3-1/TRBV3-2,TRBD2,NA,TRBJ2-3,TGTGCCAGCAGCCAAGAGAGCGGGGGGGTTAAAGATACGCAGTATTTT,CASSQESGGVKDTQYF
TRBV10-3,TRBD2,NA,TRBJ2-3,TGTGCCATCAGTGAGTCCGGGACTAGCGGGGGCCTCACAGATACGCAGTATTTT,CAISESGTSGGLTDTQYF
TRBV7-3,NA,NA,TRBJ1-6,TGTGCCAGCAGCTTAGGGCACCTTGAGTCACCCCTCCACTTT,CASSLGHLESPLHF
TRBV7-3,NA,NA,TRBJ2-3,TGTGCCAGCAGCTTAATAGGGGGTCCAGATACGCAGTATTTT,CASSLIGGPDTQYF
TRBV5-1,NA,NA,TRBJ1-1,TGCGCCAGCAGGCCGACTTCAGGAGGGACTGAAGCTTTCTTT,CASRPTSGGTEAFF
TRBV7-9,TRBD1,NA,TRBJ1-3,TGTGCCAGCAGCTTATATTTGGTGGGACAGGGCTCTGGAAACACCATATATTTT,CASSLYLVGQGSGNTIYF
TRBV12-3/TRBV12-4,TRBD1,NA,TRBJ1-2,TGTGCCAGCAGTTGGGACAGTTATGGCTACACCTTC,CASSWDSYGYTF
TRBV19,NA,once,TRBJ1-4,TGTGCCAGTAGTATTGTCGCGCCAGGGATAGTCGAAAAACTGTTTTTT,CASSIVAPGIVEKLFF
TRBV29-1,NA,NA,TRBJ1-1,TGCAGCGCCAAGGCAGGGAACACTGAAGCTTTCTTT,CSAKAGNTEAFF
TRBV19,NA,NA,TRBJ1-1,TGTGCCAGTAGGGATCATACAGGGATCGACACTGAAGCTTTCTTT,CASRDHTGIDTEAFF
TRBV19,NA,NA,TRBJ2-3,TGTGCCAGTAGTATCTCGGCAGGGCCCACAGATACGCAGTATTTT,CASSISAGPTDTQYF
TRBV7-7,TRBD1,NA,TRBJ2-1,TGTGCCAGCAGCTCCCGGACAGGGTCTTACAATGAGCAGTTCTTC,CASSSRTGSYNEQFF
TRBV2,NA,NA,TRBJ1-5,TGTGCCAGCGTGGGTGACATTAACGGGGCCCAGCATTTT,CASVGDINGAQHF
TRBV9,NA,NA,TRBJ2-5,TGTGCCAGCAGCGCCACTCAAGAGACCCAGTACTTC,CASSATQETQYF
TRBV20-1,NA,NA,TRBJ1-1,TGCAGTGCTAGTGACAGGCGAAAGGGGACTGAAGCTTTCTTT,CSASDRRKGTEAFF
TRBV7-2,NA,NA,TRBJ2-1,TGTGCCAGCAGCCTAGTCTATGAGCAGTTCTTC,CASSLVYEQFF
TRBV3-1/TRBV3-2,TRBD1,NA,TRBJ2-5,TGTGCCAGCAGGGGACAGGGGTCACAGACCCAGTACTTC,CASRGQGSQTQYF
TRBV4-1,TRBD1,NA,TRBJ2-3,TGCGCCAGCAGCCAAGTAGTGGCCGGGACAGGGTCAAATACGCAGTATTTT,CASSQVVAGTGSNTQYF
TRBV30,TRBD1,NA,TRBJ1-5,TGTGCCTGGAGTTCGGCCAGGGGGTCGTATAGCAATCAGCCCCAGCATTTT,CAWSSARGSYSNQPQHF